This T cell receptor beta chain is from a study of precursors of human CD4 cytotoxic T cells (dated by TCRdb to 2017 to 2018). With regard to the full study: The bulk TCR-seq analysis covered CD4+ memory subsets from more than 13 donors in total. Sequences for both the TCRalpha and TCRbeta chains came out of the TCR-seq analysis of around 13 donors (table S7). What the authors observed across the whole study: Expanded effector clonotypes made up a larger fraction of IL-7Rhigh TEMRA clonotypes than of TEM or TCM clonotypes. Only 13 of the 14 donors were included in some of the bulk TCR-seq comparisons, which suggests that not every subset was available for every donor. IL-7Rhigh and IL-7R- TEMRA subsets showed more restricted TCR repertoires, with lower diversity and more expanded clonotypes, than TCM and TEM subsets. The limitation that the direction of differentiation between precursor and effector cells cannot be definitively established by a human observational design was noted by the authors.

To test for a precursor-effector relationship among CD4 cytotoxic T cells, four sorted CD4+ memory subsets (TCM, TEM, IL-7Rhigh TEMRA, IL-7R- TEMRA) underwent bulk UMI-based TCR sequencing. Cells were obtained from peripheral blood mononuclear cells isolated from human blood. This clonotype was counted between two and nine times. The target of this receptor is not known. No much larger clone exists at a distance of one base, and base qualities are not known. Sequenced on an Illumina MiSeq. Per the authors' processing: The Shannon-Wiener index, computed in VDJtools, was used to measure repertoire diversity. A TCRbeta clonotype was considered expanded if its clonotype frequency was 3 or more. The public reads were run again by TCRdb, first through fastp at Q25 and then through MiXCR, and only productive beta chains were kept. Rows with a matching CDR3 protein are joined into one entry that keeps the most common DNA and genes. TCRdb, not the original authors, processed these V and J calls. Within this sample are roughly 830 distinct CDR3 sequences, with roughly 13% of them counted one time only. The ten top clones hold under 8.5% of the sample.

CDR1 and CDR2 are read off the germline V gene as SGHTA and FQGTGA. The CDR3, from cysteine to phenylalanine, totals 13 residues. Here the CDR3 DNA is all that survives: 39 bases in frame from base 1. V and J are truncated by 2 bases and 3 bases respectively, leaving an intervening sequence of 6 bases. The sequence came from a human donor in good health. The specimen was memory CD4+ T cells from blood (PBMCs). The chain is encoded by TRBV7-3 joined to TRBJ2-3; the D gene is possibly TRBD2, with 5 bases matching. The nucleotides are TGTGCCAGCAGCTTATCGGGAACAGATACGCAGTATTTT. Its product reads: CASSLSGTDTQYF. The full variable domain, with segments outside the CDR3 supplied by the reference TRBV7-3 and TRBJ2-3 proteins, appears as GAGVSQTPSNKVTEKGKYVELRCDPISGHTALYWYRQSLGQGPEFLIYFQGTGAADDSGLPNDRFFAVRPEGSVSTLKIQRTERGDSAVYLCASSLSGTDTQYFGPGTRLTVL.